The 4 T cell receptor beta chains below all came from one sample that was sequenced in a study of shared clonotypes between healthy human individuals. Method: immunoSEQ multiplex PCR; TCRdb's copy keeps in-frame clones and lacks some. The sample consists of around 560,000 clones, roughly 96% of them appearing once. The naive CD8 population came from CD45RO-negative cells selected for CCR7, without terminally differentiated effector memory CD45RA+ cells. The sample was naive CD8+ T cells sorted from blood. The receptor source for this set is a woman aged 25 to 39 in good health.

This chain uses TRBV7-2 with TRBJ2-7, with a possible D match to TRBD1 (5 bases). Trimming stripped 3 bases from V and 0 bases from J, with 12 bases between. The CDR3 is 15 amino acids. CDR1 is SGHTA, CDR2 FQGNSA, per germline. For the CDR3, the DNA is TGTGCCAGCAGCTTTAACAGGCTTAGCTCCTACGAGCAGTACTTC. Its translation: CASSFNRLSSYEQYF.

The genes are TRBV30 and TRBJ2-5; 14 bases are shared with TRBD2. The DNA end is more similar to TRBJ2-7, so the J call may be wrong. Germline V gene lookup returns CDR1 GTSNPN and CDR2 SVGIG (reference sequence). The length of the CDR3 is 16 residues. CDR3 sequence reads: CAWTAPGLAGVNEQYF. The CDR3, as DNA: TGTGCCTGGACCGCGCCGGGACTAGCGGGAGTCAACGAGCAGTACTTC.

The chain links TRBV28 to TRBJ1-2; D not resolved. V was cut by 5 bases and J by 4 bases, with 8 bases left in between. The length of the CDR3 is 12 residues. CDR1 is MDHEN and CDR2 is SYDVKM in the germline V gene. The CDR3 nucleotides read TGTGCCAGCAGTAACCGGGGCTATGGCTACACCTTC. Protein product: CASSNRGYGYTF.

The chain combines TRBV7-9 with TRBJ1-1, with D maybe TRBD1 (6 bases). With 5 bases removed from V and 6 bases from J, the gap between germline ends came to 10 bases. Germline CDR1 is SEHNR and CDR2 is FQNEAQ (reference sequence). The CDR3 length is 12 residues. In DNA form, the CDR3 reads TGTGCCAGCAGCGAGGGGGTCCCTGAAGCTTTCTTT. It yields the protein CASSEGVPEAFF.